A selection of T cell receptor beta chains follows, all from one sample in a study of T cells in Graves' hyperthyroidism and ophthalmopathy. TCRdb fed the multiplex PCR reads into MiXCR, producing one record per CDR3 protein. Among approximately 600,000 distinct CDR3 sequences listed, 20% to 25% were seen once. Input material: blood. Receptor source: a young man with Graves' ophthalmopathy. The CDR3 runs from the conserved cysteine through the conserved F or W. A D gene is named only where the DNA matches it firmly. Clone size is not always given. Where it is, it says once, few, many or a class for expanded clones.

DNA	CDR3	V	J	size	D
TGTGCCAGCAGCCTACCCCCGGGACTTGAGCAGTTCTTC	CASSLPPGLEQFF	TRBV28	TRBJ2-1	few	.
TGTGCCAGCAGCCCCGGGGACACGCCCGTCACAGATACGCAGTATTTT	CASSPGDTPVTDTQYF	TRBV28	TRBJ2-3	many	.
TGTGCCAGCAGATATACAGGGGGCAACTATGGCTACACCTTC	CASRYTGGNYGYTF	TRBV5-6	TRBJ1-2	.	TRBD1
TGTGCCAGCAGTCTGGACCCTCAGGGCCAGGGATTGACCGGGGAGCTGTTTTTT	CASSLDPQGQGLTGELFF	TRBV27	TRBJ2-2	.	.
TGTGCCAGCAGCTTCTCAGGGAATGAGCAGTTCTTC	CASSFSGNEQFF	TRBV7-9	TRBJ2-1	many	.
TGTGCCAGCAGTAACCGGGATACGAACACCGGGGAGCTGTTTTTT	CASSNRDTNTGELFF	TRBV12-3/TRBV12-4	TRBJ2-2	.	.
TGTGCCAGCAGTTATGTTGGTGAGCAGTTCTTC	CASSYVGEQFF	TRBV6-1	TRBJ2-1	few	.
TGCAGTGCTAGAGAGGCGAGAGGGGGAACTAGCAATCAGCCCCAGCATTTT	CSAREARGGTSNQPQHF	TRBV20-1	TRBJ1-5	few	.
TGTGCCAGCAGTGCGGGGGTGTTTGGCGAAAAACTGTTTTTT	CASSAGVFGEKLFF	TRBV2	TRBJ1-4	many	.
TGTGCCAGCAGTGACTCCGGGACAGTAACCTACGAGCAGTACTTC	CASSDSGTVTYEQYF	TRBV6-1	TRBJ2-7	many	TRBD1
TGTGCCAGTAGTATCTTGGACAGAAACACTGAAGCTTTCTTT	CASSILDRNTEAFF	TRBV19	TRBJ1-1	few	.
TGTGCCAGCAGTAGAATAGCGGGAGGCCACAATGAGCAGTTCTTC	CASSRIAGGHNEQFF	TRBV28	TRBJ2-1	many	TRBD2
TGTGCCAGCAGCCCCACCCCTAGGGAATACGGGGTCAGGGGACGCTACGAGCAGTACTTC	CASSPTPREYGVRGRYEQYF	TRBV7-2	TRBJ2-7	few	.
TGTGCCAGCAGGAAGAAACAGGGGATAGATACGCAGTATTTT	CASRKKQGIDTQYF	TRBV6-2/TRBV6-3	TRBJ2-3	.	TRBD1
TGTGCCAGCAGCGGAAGGGGCCGGACTAGCGGGCGGAACTACAATGAGCAGTTCTTC	CASSGRGRTSGRNYNEQFF	TRBV2	TRBJ2-1	many	TRBD2
TGTGCCAGCAGCTTATACCAGGGAGCTGGCTATGGCTACACCTTC	CASSLYQGAGYGYTF	TRBV7-9	TRBJ1-2	.	.
TGCGCCAGCAGCCAAGTTACGGAGGACTATGGCTACACCTTC	CASSQVTEDYGYTF	TRBV4-1	TRBJ1-2	.	.
TGTGCCAGCGGCAGTGTTAAGGGCCCCTACGAGCAGTACTTC	CASGSVKGPYEQYF	TRBV25-1	TRBJ2-7	.	.
TGTGCCAGCTCACCAGGAAGGGGGCGTGAGCAGTTCTTC	CASSPGRGREQFF	TRBV18	TRBJ2-1	many	TRBD1
TGTGCCAGCAGCGTAGAAGGAACCTACGAGCAGTACTTC	CASSVEGTYEQYF	TRBV9	TRBJ2-7	few	.
TGTGCCAGCAGTGACCGGGATAATTGGTGGGAGACCCAGTACTTC	CASSDRDNWWETQYF	TRBV2	TRBJ2-5	many	.
TGCAGTGCCCGCCGAGCGGGAGGTATGGATACGCAGTATTTT	CSARRAGGMDTQYF	TRBV20-1	TRBJ2-3	.	TRBD2
TGTGCCAGCAGCCGGGGTGCGGGGACTGAAGCTTTCTTT	CASSRGAGTEAFF	TRBV3-1	TRBJ1-1	many	.
TGTGCCAGCAGCTTAGACAGGGACCGAGAAAAACTGTTTTTT	CASSLDRDREKLFF	TRBV7-9	TRBJ1-4	few	.
TGTGCCAGTAGTATAGTTGGGGCCCTGAACGCTTTCTTT	CASSIVGALNAFF	TRBV19	TRBJ1-1	.	.
TGTGCCAGCAGCCTCAGTCTTAGCGGGAGGGCCAGAGAGCAGTTCTTC	CASSLSLSGRAREQFF	TRBV12-3/TRBV12-4	TRBJ2-1	many	TRBD2
TGTGCCAGCAGCTCTGGACAGGGCGCGGCGGACGAGCAGTACTTC	CASSSGQGAADEQYF	TRBV5-4	TRBJ2-7	.	TRBD1
TGTGCCAGCAGTTCCTGGGCCTTCCTCTCTGGGGCCAACGTCCTGACTTTC	CASSSWAFLSGANVLTF	TRBV28	TRBJ2-6	few	.
TGTGCCAGCACAAACTCCATCGGTCGTAACACTGAAGCTTTCTTT	CASTNSIGRNTEAFF	TRBV7-9	TRBJ1-1	many	.
TGTGCCAGCAGCGAGGTGGACAGGGCTGCCGGGGAGCTGTTTTTT	CASSEVDRAAGELFF	TRBV5-4	TRBJ2-2	few	TRBD1
TGTGCCAGCACGGGAGTCATGAACACTGAAGCTTTCTTT	CASTGVMNTEAFF	TRBV2	TRBJ1-1	many	.
TGCAGCGTTGTGGGTCCGACGGGGGAGGGCTATGGCTACACCTTC	CSVVGPTGEGYGYTF	TRBV29-1	TRBJ1-2	few	.
TGTGCCACCAGTGGCGAGACCGGGACTGACTACAATGAGCAGTTCTTC	CATSGETGTDYNEQFF	TRBV24-1	TRBJ2-1	.	.
TGTGCCAGCAGGTCAGGGGGGAGACGGACCCAGTACTTC	CASRSGGRRTQYF	TRBV28	TRBJ2-5	many	.
TGTGCCAGCCTGAGGGGCCAGGGTGGGTACAATGAGCAGTTCTTC	CASLRGQGGYNEQFF	TRBV28	TRBJ2-1	few	.
TGTGCCAGCAGTTCCCTCGTTGCGGGGACCCAGTACTTC	CASSSLVAGTQYF	TRBV6-5	TRBJ2-5	.	.
TGTGCCAGCAGCGTGGGACTAGCGGGAGGGCCCGGGGTAGATACGCAGTATTTT	CASSVGLAGGPGVDTQYF	TRBV7-6	TRBJ2-3	.	TRBD2
TGTGCCAAGAGAGGGGGGACTTTGAACACCGGGGAGCTGTTTTTT	CAKRGGTLNTGELFF	TRBV7-2	TRBJ2-2	many	.
TGTGCCAGCAGCTCAGGGGGGTCCGAGCAGTACTTC	CASSSGGSEQYF	TRBV7-6	TRBJ2-7	.	.
TGTGCTAGTGGTCCGGGACCAAACTACAATGAGCAGTTCTTC	CASGPGPNYNEQFF	TRBV12-5	TRBJ2-1	few	.
TGTGCCAGCATCAGGACAGGCTATGGCTACACCTTC	CASIRTGYGYTF	TRBV28	TRBJ1-2	.	TRBD1
TGTGCCAGCAGATTACTCCCCGGGGAGCTGTTTTTT	CASRLLPGELFF	TRBV6-5	TRBJ2-2	.	.
TGTGCCAGCTCACCAACCACGGCCGTGGCCGAGCAGTACTTC	CASSPTTAVAEQYF	TRBV18	TRBJ2-7	many	.
TGTGCCTGGAGACCGACAGGGGCTCACCGCGCCGCTTTCTTT	CAWRPTGAHRAAFF	TRBV30	TRBJ1-1	few	TRBD1
TGCGCCAGCAGCTTGGCGGCTAGCGGTTACAATGAGCAGTTCTTC	CASSLAASGYNEQFF	TRBV5-1	TRBJ2-1	many	TRBD2
TGTGCCAGCAGCTTGGGCGGCGGGCTGGAGACCCAGTACTTC	CASSLGGGLETQYF	TRBV5-6	TRBJ2-5	.	.
TGTGCCAGTAGTATACGGCGGGAGGCAAGAGGCTACACCTTC	CASSIRREARGYTF	TRBV19	TRBJ1-2	.	.